This T cell receptor (beta chain) stems from a study of human T cells and chemical hapten exposure. Study-wide context: An approximately 2 cm by approximately 2 cm inner upper arm patch received 2% DPC for sensitization. Variation in per-sample TCR yields came mainly from small pooled library volume differences. Broader study findings: Large CDR3 similarity clusters arose significantly more often from expanded TCRs than from controls.

Time point reported: pre-sensitization, week 0. The treatment was: therapeutic diphenylcyclopropenone sensitization with weekly scalp DPC. This clonotype occurred many times. No antigen is known for it. Unmatched junction bases numbered 4, after V lost 0 bases and J lost 6 bases. The CDR3 extends over 14 amino acids. Germline CDR1 and CDR2: DFQATT and SNEGSKA (reference sequence). Using its own MiXCR run on the RACE reads, TCRdb lists one record per CDR3 protein. The table has around 92,000 distinct CDR3 sequences, 10% to 14% seen once. The source material was whole blood, sampled in connection with sensitization to the hapten diphenylcyclopropenone (DPC). The TCR was taken from a woman aged 60 to 75 with alopecia areata. Some clones in this sample may be carry-over from other donors' samples. The chain combines TRBV20-1 with TRBJ2-2; 7 positions agree with TRBD1. This CDR3 reads CSAREVDRAGELFF. In DNA form, the CDR3 reads TGCAGTGCTAGAGAGGTCGACAGGGCCGGGGAGCTGTTTTTT.